This TCR beta chain derives from a study of cytomegalovirus exposure and HLA in healthy donors. About the study: The approximately 120 validation repertoires, a later analysis reported, used the same platform as the 600 to 700 repertoires from the first cohort.

Donors came from a validation cohort of over a hundred subjects, distinct from the first 666-subject cohort. Overall study findings and caveats: Rarity held for most TCR sequences, but there were some public TCRs that occurred in many donors. It was found in a later analysis that first-cohort TCR clusters tended to co-occur in the 100 to 150 validation repertoires.

Looked up from germline, CDR1 is KGHSH and CDR2 is LQKENI. Between the trimmed V and J ends, which lost 6 bases and 1 base, there was a span of 7 bases. This CDR3 is 13 amino acids long. On this clone: What it binds is not known.

Here immunoSEQ multiplex PCR was the method, and the copy in TCRdb shows in-frame clones only, minus some. The table shows approximately 82,000 clones, with about 92% occurring only once. The chain is built from TRBV18 and TRBJ1-5; D remains ambiguous. Input material: PBMCs. The receptor was isolated from a man between 18 and 35 years old in good health and CMV-seronegative. The CDR3 bases are TGTGCCAGCTCCCTATCAAGCAATCAGCCCCAGCATTTT. Translation gives CASSLSSNQPQHF.